The rows below give T cell receptor beta chains drawn from one sample of a study of T cells in Graves' hyperthyroidism and ophthalmopathy. TCRdb itself ran the multiplex PCR reads through MiXCR, one entry per CDR3 protein. The data contain nearly 750,000 distinct CDR3 sequences, roughly 32% of them singletons. Sequenced: blood. All receptors derive from a woman in her forties with Graves' hyperthyroidism. The CDR3 runs from the conserved cysteine through the conserved F or W. A D gene is named only where the DNA matches it firmly. The size field is filled for only some rows; it gives once, few, many or a size class.

NA	TRBJ2-7	TRBV10-3	TRBD2	TGTGCCATCAGTTTTGGGACTACAACCTACGAGCAGTACTTC	CAISFGTTTYEQYF
NA	TRBJ2-7	TRBV10-3	TRBD1	TGTGCCAGCAGGATTGGACAGGGGGCTTACGAGCAGTACTTC	CASRIGQGAYEQYF
many	TRBJ1-6	TRBV2	TRBD1	TGTGCCAGCCGAACAGGGGATTCACCCCTCCACTTT	CASRTGDSPLHF
NA	TRBJ2-7	TRBV20-1	NA	TGCAGTGCCACCAGGGCGGAATGGCTATACGAGCAGTACTTC	CSATRAEWLYEQYF
NA	TRBJ1-4	TRBV7-2	TRBD1	TGTGCCAGCAGCACCTACAGGGGAAATGAAAAACTGTTTTTT	CASSTYRGNEKLFF
NA	TRBJ2-6	TRBV7-8	NA	TGTGCCAGCTCAGGGGATCTCTCTGGGGCCAACGTCCTGACTTTC	CASSGDLSGANVLTF
NA	TRBJ2-5	TRBV11-2	NA	TGTGCCAGCAGCACGACGCGGGGCGGGGAGACCCAGTACTTC	CASSTTRGGETQYF
many	TRBJ1-5	TRBV10-2	TRBD1	TGCGCCAGCGCGGGACAGGGGAATCAGCCCCAGCATTTT	CASAGQGNQPQHF
many	TRBJ1-2	TRBV24-1	TRBD1	TGTGCCACCAGTGATGGACAGGGTGGCGGCTACACCTTC	CATSDGQGGGYTF
many	TRBJ1-1	TRBV5-4	NA	TGTGCCAGCAGCTTGGCCGTATGGGGGGAAGCTTTCTTT	CASSLAVWGEAFF
NA	TRBJ2-2	TRBV10-3	TRBD1	TGTGCCATCAGTGCTAGAGTGGGACAGGGGACATACACCGGGGAGCTGTTTTTT	CAISARVGQGTYTGELFF
many	TRBJ1-3	TRBV5-6	NA	TGTGCCAGCAGCCCCTACCGAACTGGAAACACCATATATTTT	CASSPYRTGNTIYF
many	TRBJ2-7	TRBV11-2	TRBD1	TGTGCCAGCAGCTTAGAAGCAGGGGGACCATACGAGCAGTACTTC	CASSLEAGGPYEQYF
many	TRBJ2-5	TRBV12-3/TRBV12-4	TRBD2	TGTGCCAGCAGTTTCGGACTAGCGGGTAGTCAAGAGACCCAGTACTTC	CASSFGLAGSQETQYF
many	TRBJ1-1	TRBV7-9	TRBD1	TGTGCCAGCAGCCCAGGGGACAGGGCCGAAGCTTTCTTT	CASSPGDRAEAFF
NA	TRBJ2-7	TRBV29-1	TRBD2	TGCAGCGTGCTAGGGAGGGAGGAAGACTACGAGCAGTACTTC	CSVLGREEDYEQYF
NA	TRBJ2-2	TRBV11-2	NA	TGTGCCAGCAGCTTTGGGACCCTCCCCGGGGAGCTGTTTTTT	CASSFGTLPGELFF
NA	TRBJ2-7	TRBV20-1	NA	TGCAGTGCCCCAGGAGGTGACTACGAGCAGTACTTC	CSAPGGDYEQYF
NA	TRBJ2-5	TRBV2	TRBD2	TGTGCCAGCAGGTGGACTAGCGGGGGCCTCGAGACCCAGTACTTC	CASRWTSGGLETQYF
many	TRBJ2-1	TRBV2	NA	TGTGCCAGCAGCCTTGATGGTTACGTGCAGTTCTTC	CASSLDGYVQFF
many	TRBJ1-2	TRBV7-9	TRBD1	TGTGCCAGCAGCCCAACAGGGGGCTGGGACTATGGCTACACCTTC	CASSPTGGWDYGYTF
NA	TRBJ1-5	TRBV25-1	NA	TGTGCCAGCAGTTTGAGTCAGGGTGGGGGACAGCCCCAGCATTTT	CASSLSQGGGQPQHF
many	TRBJ2-2	TRBV10-3	TRBD2	TGTGCCATCAGCTCCACTAGCGGGGGAGGGACCGGGGAGCTGTTTTTT	CAISSTSGGGTGELFF